This note documents a single TCR beta chain sequence. Its antigen is still unknown. CDR1 and CDR2 from the germline V gene are MNHNY and SVGAGI (reference sequence). The CDR3 covers 14 residues. J lost 8 bases, V lost 3 bases, and 5 bases had no gene match. The data stem from a study of OX40 agonist ivuxolimab in advanced cancers. Study as a whole: The patients received agonistic anti-OX40 (CD134) antibody ivuxolimab. A mean age of 60 years, range roughly 23 to 85, was recorded, and 70% to 85% were male. Dosing consisted of intravenous ivuxolimab at 0.01 to 10 mg/kg every 2 weeks.

Overall study findings and caveats: Relative to CD4+, CD8+ T cells held more expanded clones on average.

Assay: immunoSEQ multiplex PCR; the TCRdb copy retains only in-frame clones and omits some. The repertoire holds over 65,000 clones, about 92% seen once, with around 2% in the top ten. The clonotype originates from an adult with an advanced solid tumor such as melanoma, head and neck, liver or kidney cancer. The chain couples TRBV6-6 to TRBJ2-2; 8 bases are shared with TRBD1. This specimen consisted of CD4+ or CD8+ T cells sorted from blood, obtained in a trial of the OX40 agonist ivuxolimab. CDR3 in amino acids: CASSYQGALGELFF. The CDR3 bases are TGTGCCAGCAGTTATCAGGGGGCATTAGGGGAGCTGTTTTTT.